The TCR beta chain described here comes from a study of human T cells and chemical hapten exposure. As for the study in general: Chiefly female patients presented with alopecia areata, totalis or universalis.

This CDR3 is built from 15 residues. Germline V gene data show CDR1 as SGDLS and CDR2 as YYNGEE. V shed 3 bases and J shed 1 base, with 11 bases lying between them. Stated time point: pre-sensitization, week 0. The treatment was: therapeutic diphenylcyclopropenone sensitization with weekly scalp DPC. Participating donors were patients with alopecia, aged 18 to 70 years, considered appropriate candidates for DPC. TCRdb recomputed calls from the RACE reads with MiXCR, one row per CDR3 protein. Among 250,000 to 300,000 distinct CDR3 sequences listed, around 7.3% were seen once. Study-level findings and limits: Positively correlated with patch test score were the counts of PT1 expanded TCRs. It should be noted that donors had alopecia, so their immune response may differ from healthy people's.

This clonotype turned up a few times. Antigen specificity is unknown. The genes are TRBV9 and TRBJ1-5; tentatively, D is TRBD1 (5 bases). This material consisted of whole blood, taken in connection with sensitization to the hapten diphenylcyclopropenone (DPC). This TCR was sampled from a man younger than 35 with alopecia areata. Some clones in this sample may be carry-over from other donors' samples. Written as DNA, the CDR3 is TGTGCCAGCAGCGCTGGCGGGGGGAGCAATCAGCCCCAGCATTTT. Translation: CASSAGGGSNQPQHF.